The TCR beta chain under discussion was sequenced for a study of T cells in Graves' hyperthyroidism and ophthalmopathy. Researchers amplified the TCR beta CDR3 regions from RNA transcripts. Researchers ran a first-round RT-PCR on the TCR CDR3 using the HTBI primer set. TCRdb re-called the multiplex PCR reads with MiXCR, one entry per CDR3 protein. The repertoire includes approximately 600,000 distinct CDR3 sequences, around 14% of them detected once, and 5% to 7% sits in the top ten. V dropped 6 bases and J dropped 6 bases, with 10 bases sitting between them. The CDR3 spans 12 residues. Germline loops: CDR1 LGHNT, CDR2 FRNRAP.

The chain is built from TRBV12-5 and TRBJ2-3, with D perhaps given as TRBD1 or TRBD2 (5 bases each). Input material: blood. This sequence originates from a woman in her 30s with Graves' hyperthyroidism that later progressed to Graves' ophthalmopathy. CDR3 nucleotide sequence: TGTGCTAGTGGCTCCGAGGGGGATACGCAGTATTTT. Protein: CASGSEGDTQYF.